This TCR beta chain was recorded in a study of PD-1 blockade in classical Hodgkin lymphoma (dated by TCRdb to the early 2020s). Looking at the study overall: Nivolumab dosing was 3 mg/kg intravenously every 2 weeks, continuing until either disease progression or unacceptable toxicity. To define a peripheral blood immune signature of response to PD-1 blockade in classical Hodgkin lymphoma, the study combined TCR beta sequencing with CyTOF.

According to the germline V gene (reference sequence), CDR1 reads MNHNY and CDR2 reads SVGAGI. Inclusive of the bounding cysteine and phenylalanine, the CDR3 is 16 residues long. The sequence is cut down to CDR3 DNA, 48 bases in frame from base 1. Deletion took 5 bases off V and 6 bases off J, with a span of 19 bases between the germline ends. In this sample, this clone turned up a few times. Its cognate antigen has yet to be identified. No clone much larger than this one lies a single base away; base qualities are absent. Genomic DNA was extracted with the Qiagen DNeasy kit from unsorted PBMCs and from negatively selected CD4+ and CD8+ fractions. Using primers that anneal to V and J segments, immunoSEQ multiplex PCR amplified the TCR beta CDR3 regions. Amplification bias was minimized using a synthetic immune receptor repertoire, and residual bias was removed computationally after sequencing. Turning to the authors' computational methods: Custom Python scripts were used to quantify repertoire diversity as the Shannon entropy index. Unsorted, CD4+ and CD8+ repertoires were examined separately, except in combined analyses, for which CD4+ and CD8+ sequences were merged in silico. A clone was considered expanded if an increase in frequency of at least 2-fold after treatment relative to C1D1 was found, and a pseudocount of 0.5 was applied to clones undetected at baseline. Clones with 0 or 1 copy at C1D1 were defined as singleton clones, while clones with 2 or more copies were defined as non-singleton clones. Clones expanded in unsorted samples were assigned a CD4+, CD8+ or unknown annotation through matching of protein sequences in sorted samples from the same patient. Wilcoxon tests were applied to paired samples to test diversity changes from C1D1 to C4D1. Imported from immuneACCESS, the table was reduced by TCRdb to in-frame sequences with V and J called. These copies leave out some clones; in studies compared against another copy, an unresolved V gene accounts for under half, and the cause of the remainder is not known. V, J and clone size are taken as reported in that table, and D and trimming were inferred from the DNA itself. The sample includes some 48,000 clones, with approximately 80% observed a single time. Around 19% of the sample rests with the top ten.

Here is what the overall study found, with its caveats: A significant rise by C4D1 was seen in CD4+ but not CD8+ TCR diversity (p=0.0027 vs p=0.16), with the rise being most apparent in complete responders (p=0.02). Baseline TCR diversity was reported to be lower in newly diagnosed patients than in healthy donors, and even lower in relapsed/refractory patients. Lower diversity was seen in patients whose nivolumab began less than 1 year after ASCT, and these patients were left out of later analyses so that immune reconstitution would not confound the results. Baseline diversity similar to that of newly diagnosed patients was observed in trial patients achieving complete response, whereas significantly lower diversity was observed in partial responders and progressors. The study covered only a single clinical trial cohort, and the causes of the repertoire differences, possibly disease activity or prior therapy, were still not defined.

Per the publication, the time point label means: cycle 4 day 1 (C4D1), after about 6 weeks of nivolumab. Relapse after autologous stem cell transplantation had occurred in all trial patients, and cohorts A, B and C were distinguished by prior brentuximab vedotin exposure. A total of under 70 patients with relapsed/refractory classical Hodgkin lymphoma made up the trial cohort, and each patient's best overall response was complete response, partial response or progressive disease. In the multi-cohort phase II CheckMate 205 trial, trial patients received single-agent nivolumab. An independent review committee assessed best overall response using the 2007 International Working Group response criteria. Trial PBMCs were collected immediately before nivolumab initiation (C1D1) and during therapy at cycle 2 day 1 and cycle 4 day 1. Peripheral blood was collected in 8 mL Vacutainer Cell Preparation Tubes, from which PBMCs were isolated by centrifugation and then cryopreserved.

The chain joins TRBV6-6 to TRBJ2-2; perhaps TRBD1 is the D gene, with 6 bases matching. The source material was peripheral blood mononuclear cells (PBMCs), sampled before the fourth cycle of nivolumab. This sequence originates from a human donor with classical Hodgkin lymphoma. The DNA sequence follows: TGTGCCAGCAGTCCCCAACCCGGGACAAGCGCCGGGGAGCTGTTTTTT. Protein translation: CASSPQPGTSAGELFF.